This T cell receptor beta chain emerged from a study of control samples from healthy donors and cancer patients. Generated by immunoSEQ multiplex PCR, the TCRdb table keeps only in-frame clones and is missing some. The table lists under 300,000 clones, over 75% of them singletons. CDR1 and CDR2 (germline): SGHRS, YFSETQ. The CDR3 length is 14 residues. The V and J ends lost 3 bases and 9 bases, in that order; junction bases with no gene match: 5. The TCR sequence derives from a woman aged 55-70 years with lung cancer. Input material: PBMCs. The chain has TRBV5-1 and TRBJ1-6, with 8 bases matching TRBD1. DNA of the CDR3: TGCGCCAGCAGCTCCGGACAGGGTAGTTCACCCCTCCACTTT. Encoded protein: CASSSGQGSSPLHF. The variable domain in full, completed from reference TRBV5-1 and TRBJ1-6, reads KAGVTQTPRYLIKTRGQQVTLSCSPISGHRSVSWYQQTPGQGLQFLFEYFSETQRNKGNFPGRFSGRQFSNSRSEMNVSTLELGDSALYLCASSSGQGSSPLHFGNGTRLTVT.